This is a list of T cell receptor beta chains from one sample in a study of control samples from healthy donors and cancer patients. The data were produced by immunoSEQ multiplex PCR, yet TCRdb's version contains in-frame clones alone and is incomplete. The sample consists of some 130,000 clones, roughly 91% of them appearing once. The sample consisted of PBMCs. The receptors shown here come from a man between 45 and 60 years old with head and neck cancer. The CDR3 runs from the conserved cysteine through the conserved F or W. The order of the fields is CDR3 DNA, CDR3 protein, D gene, V gene, clone size, J gene. A D gene is named only where the DNA matches it firmly. Some rows mark clone size as missing; the rest say once, few, many or name a class of expanded clone.

cdr3_nt: TGTGCCAGCAGCTTGGGCCCCACTAATGAAAAACTGTTTTTT
cdr3_aa: CASSLGPTNEKLFF
d_call: .
v_call: TRBV5-5
clone_size: .
j_call: TRBJ1-4

cdr3_nt: TGTGCCAGCAGCTCAAAGGCTGGGACAGGGGGTACTATGAACACTGAAGCTTTCTTT
cdr3_aa: CASSSKAGTGGTMNTEAFF
d_call: TRBD1
v_call: TRBV4-2
clone_size: .
j_call: TRBJ1-1

cdr3_nt: TGTGCCAGCAGTTACGTGGGAGTGGGGCCTTACGAGCAGTACTTC
cdr3_aa: CASSYVGVGPYEQYF
d_call: .
v_call: TRBV6-5
clone_size: .
j_call: TRBJ2-7

cdr3_nt: TGTGCCAGCTCATCCGGAGGGGAGACCCAGTACTTC
cdr3_aa: CASSSGGETQYF
d_call: .
v_call: TRBV18
clone_size: .
j_call: TRBJ2-5

cdr3_nt: TGTGCCAGCTCACCATTACCCCCACCAACAAACTATGGCTACACCTTC
cdr3_aa: CASSPLPPPTNYGYTF
d_call: .
v_call: TRBV18
clone_size: once
j_call: TRBJ1-2

cdr3_nt: TGTGCCAGCAGCCGGTTAGCGGGGGAGCTGTTTTTT
cdr3_aa: CASSRLAGELFF
d_call: .
v_call: TRBV11-2
clone_size: .
j_call: TRBJ2-2

cdr3_nt: TGTGCCAGCAGGGTGAATAAAGCGGGGGGACAGGAGACCCAGTACTTC
cdr3_aa: CASRVNKAGGQETQYF
d_call: TRBD2
v_call: TRBV25-1
clone_size: .
j_call: TRBJ2-5

cdr3_nt: TGTGCCAGTAGTAGGACAGGGGAAGGAACTGAAGCTTTCTTT
cdr3_aa: CASSRTGEGTEAFF
d_call: TRBD1
v_call: TRBV19
clone_size: .
j_call: TRBJ1-1

cdr3_nt: TGCGCCAGCAGCCAGACAGGGGGGAGCGCGGGAGAAAAACTGTTTTTT
cdr3_aa: CASSQTGGSAGEKLFF
d_call: TRBD1
v_call: TRBV5-1
clone_size: .
j_call: TRBJ1-4

cdr3_nt: TGTGCCTCTGGACCGATGACGGATAAAGGGCTCGGAAACACCATATATTTT
cdr3_aa: CASGPMTDKGLGNTIYF
d_call: .
v_call: TRBV10-3
clone_size: .
j_call: TRBJ1-3

cdr3_nt: TGCAGCGCCCATGGAGGGGGGCCTAACTATGGCTACACCTTC
cdr3_aa: CSAHGGGPNYGYTF
d_call: .
v_call: TRBV29-1
clone_size: .
j_call: TRBJ1-2

cdr3_nt: TGTGCCAGCAGTGAAAGTTCGTACAGGACCTATGGCTACACCTTC
cdr3_aa: CASSESSYRTYGYTF
d_call: .
v_call: TRBV6-1
clone_size: .
j_call: TRBJ1-2

cdr3_nt: TGTGCCAGCAGCCACACCGGGACTTCGAACACTGAAGCTTTCTTT
cdr3_aa: CASSHTGTSNTEAFF
d_call: .
v_call: TRBV3-1/TRBV3-2
clone_size: .
j_call: TRBJ1-1

cdr3_nt: TGTGCCAGCAGTTACTCGGCGGGGGGGCCGGTTGAGACCCAGTACTTC
cdr3_aa: CASSYSAGGPVETQYF
d_call: TRBD2
v_call: TRBV6-5
clone_size: .
j_call: TRBJ2-5

cdr3_nt: TGTGCCAGCAGCGGTGCAGATACGCAGTATTTT
cdr3_aa: CASSGADTQYF
d_call: .
v_call: TRBV7-9
clone_size: .
j_call: TRBJ2-3

cdr3_nt: TGTGCCACCAGTGACGCGGGACACATCGGGAACACCGGGGAGCTGTTTTTT
cdr3_aa: CATSDAGHIGNTGELFF
d_call: .
v_call: TRBV24-1
clone_size: .
j_call: TRBJ2-2

cdr3_nt: TGTGCCAGCAGTTTTGGAATACGTTTACTGGAAAATTCACCCCTCCACTTT
cdr3_aa: CASSFGIRLLENSPLHF
d_call: .
v_call: TRBV27
clone_size: .
j_call: TRBJ1-6

cdr3_nt: TGTGCCAGCAGCTTCGGGACAGGGGCAAACACAGATACGCAGTATTTT
cdr3_aa: CASSFGTGANTDTQYF
d_call: TRBD1
v_call: TRBV7-9
clone_size: .
j_call: TRBJ2-3

cdr3_nt: TGCGCCAGCAGCCAAGAACTAGTTTATTGGGATGAGCAGTTCTTC
cdr3_aa: CASSQELVYWDEQFF
d_call: .
v_call: TRBV4-3
clone_size: .
j_call: TRBJ2-1

cdr3_nt: TGCGCCAGCAGCTTGGCGGGGAATTCACCCCTCCACTTT
cdr3_aa: CASSLAGNSPLHF
d_call: .
v_call: TRBV5-1
clone_size: .
j_call: TRBJ1-6

cdr3_nt: TGTGCCAGCAGCCCCAGGGTCGGAGGCTACACCTTC
cdr3_aa: CASSPRVGGYTF
d_call: .
v_call: TRBV7-9
clone_size: .
j_call: TRBJ1-2

cdr3_nt: TGCGCCAGCAGCCAAGGTCTTTGGGCGGGGGGTGTGGAGACCCAGTACTTC
cdr3_aa: CASSQGLWAGGVETQYF
d_call: TRBD2
v_call: TRBV4-1
clone_size: .
j_call: TRBJ2-5

cdr3_nt: TGTGCCACCAGCAGAGATATAGGCCCGGGGGGCGGAAAGACCCAGTACTTC
cdr3_aa: CATSRDIGPGGGKTQYF
d_call: .
v_call: TRBV15
clone_size: .
j_call: TRBJ2-5

cdr3_nt: TGTGCAAGTCGCTTTGCGTCTAAGACAGGGGATATTTCACCCCTCCACTTT
cdr3_aa: CASRFASKTGDISPLHF
d_call: .
v_call: TRBV12-2
clone_size: .
j_call: TRBJ1-6

cdr3_nt: TGTGCCAGCAGCCGTTCTTCGGGTAGCTCCTCTGGGGCCAACGTCCTGACTTTC
cdr3_aa: CASSRSSGSSSGANVLTF
d_call: .
v_call: TRBV25-1
clone_size: .
j_call: TRBJ2-6

cdr3_nt: TGTGCCAGCAGTTTGGCTCTCCAGATCCGGGGGGTCACTGAAGCTTTCTTT
cdr3_aa: CASSLALQIRGVTEAFF
d_call: .
v_call: TRBV28
clone_size: medium-sized
j_call: TRBJ1-1

cdr3_nt: TGTGCCAGCAGAGTGACCGGGACAGTCTTCTATGGCTACACCTTC
cdr3_aa: CASRVTGTVFYGYTF
d_call: TRBD1
v_call: TRBV28
clone_size: .
j_call: TRBJ1-2

cdr3_nt: TGTGCCAGCAGCCCCCAGCATACGGGCAGTGAAGCTTTCTTT
cdr3_aa: CASSPQHTGSEAFF
d_call: .
v_call: TRBV9
clone_size: once
j_call: TRBJ1-1

cdr3_nt: TGTGCCAGCTCACCACGGGGGGCCATTATCACAGATACGCAGTATTTT
cdr3_aa: CASSPRGAIITDTQYF
d_call: .
v_call: TRBV18
clone_size: .
j_call: TRBJ2-3

cdr3_nt: TGTGCCAGCAGCCAGTTTGGGTGGAGGACAGATACGCAGTATTTT
cdr3_aa: CASSQFGWRTDTQYF
d_call: .
v_call: TRBV7-6
clone_size: .
j_call: TRBJ2-3

cdr3_nt: TGTGCCAGCAGCTTACCAGAGCAAGAGACCCAGTACTTC
cdr3_aa: CASSLPEQETQYF
d_call: .
v_call: TRBV7-3
clone_size: .
j_call: TRBJ2-5

cdr3_nt: TGTGCCAGCAGCCAAGTCCGGTCTAGCGGGGGACAAGAGACCCAGTACTTC
cdr3_aa: CASSQVRSSGGQETQYF
d_call: TRBD2
v_call: TRBV14
clone_size: .
j_call: TRBJ2-5

cdr3_nt: TGTGCCAGCAGTGAAACAGGATATCTTCGTGGAAACACCATATATTTT
cdr3_aa: CASSETGYLRGNTIYF
d_call: .
v_call: TRBV25-1
clone_size: .
j_call: TRBJ1-3

cdr3_nt: TGCAGCGTAGCCAATCGGGAGGCGAACACCGGGGAGCTGTTTTTT
cdr3_aa: CSVANREANTGELFF
d_call: TRBD2
v_call: TRBV29-1
clone_size: .
j_call: TRBJ2-2

cdr3_nt: TGTGCCAGCTCACCACGGAGCTTTACCTACGAGCAGTACTTC
cdr3_aa: CASSPRSFTYEQYF
d_call: .
v_call: TRBV18
clone_size: .
j_call: TRBJ2-7

cdr3_nt: TGTGCCAGCAGCGTAGGCGCCAGGGGGTTCAACAATGAGCAGTTCTTC
cdr3_aa: CASSVGARGFNNEQFF
d_call: TRBD1
v_call: TRBV9
clone_size: .
j_call: TRBJ2-1

cdr3_nt: TGTGCCAGCAGCCCCCCCTCGACAGGGAGCTCTGAAGCTTTCTTT
cdr3_aa: CASSPPSTGSSEAFF
d_call: TRBD1
v_call: TRBV7-9
clone_size: .
j_call: TRBJ1-1

cdr3_nt: TGTGCCAGCAGTTACACCCCCTACGAGCAGTACTTC
cdr3_aa: CASSYTPYEQYF
d_call: .
v_call: TRBV6-2/TRBV6-3
clone_size: few
j_call: TRBJ2-7

cdr3_nt: TGTGCCAGCTCAACCCAGGGAGAGACCCAGTACTTC
cdr3_aa: CASSTQGETQYF
d_call: .
v_call: TRBV18
clone_size: .
j_call: TRBJ2-5

cdr3_nt: TGCGCCAGCAGCCAAGAGGGGACAGGGGACGAAAAACTGTTTTTT
cdr3_aa: CASSQEGTGDEKLFF
d_call: TRBD1
v_call: TRBV4-3
clone_size: .
j_call: TRBJ1-4

cdr3_nt: TGTGCCAGCAGCTTAGAAGGGGGACTCCCGAACACTGAAGCTTTCTTT
cdr3_aa: CASSLEGGLPNTEAFF
d_call: .
v_call: TRBV7-9
clone_size: .
j_call: TRBJ1-1

cdr3_nt: TGCAGCGTTGACGGGTGGGCAGGGGGGACTGAAGCTTTCTTT
cdr3_aa: CSVDGWAGGTEAFF
d_call: TRBD1
v_call: TRBV29-1
clone_size: .
j_call: TRBJ1-1